The source of this T cell receptor beta chain is a study of blood T cell repertoires in COVID-19. In the study overall: From the United States, Italy and Spain came samples of acute and convalescent COVID-19.

All enrollees were roughly 18 to 100 years old and from about two dozen US areas. Assignment of participants to cohorts was predicated upon participant-reported clinical history. Germline CDR1 is SQVTM and CDR2 is ANQGSEA. The CDR3 contains 11 residues. Between the trimmed V and J ends, which lost 6 bases and 6 bases, there was a span of 9 bases. Under the authors' procedure: Scientists estimated how many nucleated cells there were by amplifying reference gene primers. Method: immunoSEQ multiplex PCR; TCRdb's copy keeps in-frame clones and lacks some. The V and J calls and clone size come from that table; D and trimming were worked out from the DNA. There are 130,000 or so clones in the sample; about 81% occur only once, and 2% to 3% lies in the top ten.

The clonotype was recovered from a man aged 35-49 years with acute COVID-19. The genes are TRBV29-1 and TRBJ2-1; TRBD1 is a possible D gene (5 bases). The sequencing sample was made of PBMCs or T cells enriched from blood (not recorded which). For the CDR3, the DNA is TGCAGCGTGGACACCCCCAATGAGCAGTTCTTC. Amino acids: CSVDTPNEQFF.